This T cell receptor beta chain comes out of a study of T-cell reconstitution after alpha-beta-depleted transplantation in children. This CDR3 has 15 amino acids. The ends were cut back, 0 bases at V and 0 bases at J, with 12 bases in the middle. Germline V gene data show CDR1 as DFQATT and CDR2 as SNEGSKA (reference sequence). Ten or more counts support this clonotype. A library of TCRbeta sequences, prepared with unique molecular identifiers, was generated. TCRdb called the PCR reads again in MiXCR, with one record for every CDR3 protein. The sample includes 190,000 or so distinct CDR3 sequences, 13% to 15% seen only once; the top ten take less than 15%.

Sequencing used PBMCs from the stem cell graft donor, obtained from the stem cell graft. The J gene is TRBJ2-7, the V gene TRBV20-1; D might be TRBD1 (6 bases). The clonotype comes from a human donor who donated a stem cell graft to a child with acute lymphoblastic leukemia. CDR3 amino acids: CSARDPDRLSYEQYF. The CDR3 DNA reads as TGCAGTGCTAGAGATCCGGACAGACTCTCCTACGAGCAGTACTTC.